The present entry profiles one T cell receptor (beta chain) with its context. The source of the sample is a study of blood T cell repertoires in COVID-19. Produced via immunoSEQ multiplex PCR; TCRdb's table is partial and in-frame only. The table has 200,000 to 300,000 clones, 88% seen once; the top ten hold 2% to 2.5%. The origin of this receptor is a woman between 35 and 50 years old with acute COVID-19. Sequencing was carried out using PBMCs or T cells enriched from blood (not recorded which).

The CDR3 DNA sequence: TGTGCCAGCAGGGGACTAGCCTACGAGCAGTACTTC. The encoded protein is CASRGLAYEQYF. This chain joins TRBV6-5 and TRBJ2-7, with TRBD2 matching 8 bases. The CDR3 loop spans 12 amino acids. The junction had 0 bases not matched to a gene; V was cut back by 6 bases and J by 2 bases. Germline assignment: CDR1 MNHEY and CDR2 SVGAGI.